Listed below are T cell receptor beta chains from one sample, sequenced in a study of OX40 agonist ivuxolimab in advanced cancers. Some clones are missing from TCRdb's copy, which holds only in-frame ones; the method was immunoSEQ multiplex PCR. This repertoire shows about 74,000 clones, around nine tenths found once; its top ten account for about 5.5%. The source material was CD4+ or CD8+ T cells sorted from blood, sampled in a trial of the OX40 agonist ivuxolimab. All receptors come from an adult with an advanced solid tumor such as melanoma, head and neck, liver or kidney cancer. Both conserved end residues are part of each CDR3. A clone size is listed for some rows: how often the clone was seen (once, few, many), or a class if it is expanded.

clone_size	v_call	j_call	cdr3_aa
once	TRBV6-5	TRBJ2-2	CASSYSSGRGGELFF
.	TRBV27	TRBJ2-7	CASSLRLTGGGEQYF
.	TRBV4-3	TRBJ2-5	CASSQGIAGGPEETQYF
.	TRBV7-3	TRBJ2-1	CASSSTVADRYNEQFF
.	TRBV9	TRBJ2-1	CASSPRASTLIYNEQFF
.	TRBV27	TRBJ1-2	CASSEDGEYGYTF
.	TRBV9	TRBJ1-3	CASSAHRWDSGNTIYF
.	TRBV28	TRBJ1-1	CASSTYLQGAKNTEAFF
.	TRBV4-2	TRBJ2-3	CASSQGRGGAAYTTDTQYF
.	TRBV6-5	TRBJ2-2	CASRVLANTGELFF
.	TRBV5-4	TRBJ2-1	CASSDSVYNEQFF
.	TRBV4-2	TRBJ2-1	CASSQDRWTIAAEQFF
.	TRBV19	TRBJ1-1	CASSPSGSNTEAFF
.	TRBV30	TRBJ1-1	CACNFRVGAFF
.	TRBV28	TRBJ1-5	CASSLGISNQPQHF
.	TRBV4-3	TRBJ1-5	CASSLDGTRNQPQHF
.	TRBV16	TRBJ2-7	CASSQGIRQGYEQYF
.	TRBV4-3	TRBJ2-6	CASSVFQGSGANVLTF
.	TRBV6-1	TRBJ2-7	CASTGAGDYEQYF
.	TRBV6-5	TRBJ1-3	CASSYDRETIYF
.	TRBV19	TRBJ2-3	CASSIESGAGGRTDTQYF
.	TRBV27	TRBJ1-1	CASTNNGQGTEAFF
once	TRBV6-5	TRBJ2-3	CASVAAMGLLYF
.	TRBV13	TRBJ2-3	CASRKLVDLDTQYF
.	TRBV29-1	TRBJ1-2	CSVEGTGVGYTF
.	TRBV9	TRBJ1-2	CASSVSGRAGDLNYGYTF
.	TRBV7-6	TRBJ2-7	CASSPGGLNYEQYF
.	TRBV7-2	TRBJ1-4	CASSPRGGTNEKLFF
.	TRBV5-6	TRBJ1-4	CASSFGSGNEKLFF
.	TRBV28	TRBJ1-5	CASSDPRRFQPQHF
.	TRBV29-1	TRBJ1-1	CSVEDHGKSTEAFF
.	TRBV29-1	TRBJ2-7	CSVEWAAWDRGTYEQYF
.	TRBV6-1	TRBJ2-1	CASSWETGDYNEQFF
.	TRBV5-6	TRBJ2-1	CASSLGAYNEQFF
.	TRBV11-2	TRBJ1-3	CASSLRGQGNTIYF
few	TRBV27	TRBJ1-1	CASSPGQGNAEAFF
.	TRBV7-2	TRBJ1-1	CASSVGTGNTEAFF
.	TRBV15	TRBJ1-5	CATSRDRPGQAGGQPQHF
.	TRBV27	TRBJ2-7	CASSYRMAYEQYF
.	TRBV28	TRBJ1-1	CASSPRQGSLGEAFF
.	TRBV6-5	TRBJ2-7	CASSYSSEFEQYF